The 24 T cell receptor beta chains in this list originate from one sample, sequenced in a study of tumor-infiltrating lymphocytes in primary liver carcinoma. Extraction of RNA together with DNA used about 17-34 mg of unsorted bulk tissue. From roughly 0.55 ug of total RNA, TCR beta-specific cDNA was reverse-transcribed using a constant-region primer. Slightly modified ARM-PCR served as the procedure for the TCR beta libraries. These libraries came from three rounds of nested multiplex PCR. Forward primers for TRBV1-TRBV30 and a C-beta reverse primer served the first two PCR rounds, at about 10 cycles each. TCRdb called the multiplex PCR reads again in MiXCR, with one record for every CDR3 protein. Of tens of thousands of distinct CDR3 sequences in the sample, 80% were seen once. Sequenced material: liver tumor tissue from sampling region 2. The subset denotes: tumor region T2, inferior pole. These receptor sequences come from a woman in her twenties or thirties with primary liver carcinoma and hepatitis B virus infection.

The chain employs TRBV6-5 and TRBJ2-2; D possibly matches TRBD1 or TRBD2 (5 bases each). The CDR3 has 13 residues. V was shortened by 7 bases and J by 6 bases, with 12 bases between the two germline ends. From germline, CDR1 is MNHEY and CDR2 SVGAGI. The CDR3, as DNA: TGTGCCAGCATTCAGGGACGGGCCGGGGAGCTGTTTTTT. Translation: CASIQGRAGELFF.

This clonotype was detected only a few times. The rearrangement joins TRBV4-2 to TRBJ2-7; 10 bases are shared with TRBD1. J was trimmed by 6 bases and V by 9 bases; bases with no gene match: 23. The CDR3 consists of 18 residues. The germline V gene encodes CDR1 LGHNA and CDR2 YNFKEQ. CDR3 sequence reads: CASNQEHLGQGGPREQYF. The CDR3 DNA reads as TGTGCCAGTAACCAGGAACACCTAGGACAGGGGGGACCCCGCGAGCAGTACTTC.

As concerns this clonotype: Sequence at one end of the junction differs from germline and may be a read error. The chain employs TRBV28 and TRBJ2-5; 9 bases align to TRBD2. The CDR3 has 15 residues. Germline V CDR1 and CDR2: MDHEN, SYDVKM. CDR3 DNA sequence: TGTGTCAGCACTTCGCTGACTAGCGGAGGAGAAACCCAGTACTTC. This encodes CVSTSLTSGGETQYF.

As regards this clonotype: A read error may explain this, as a much larger clone is one base away. This sequence joins TRBV6-5 and TRBJ2-7, with D perhaps matching TRBD2 (6 bases). Trimming pared 6 bases from V and 9 bases from J, leaving 12 bases between. Germline V lookup: CDR1 MNHEY, CDR2 SVGAGI. This CDR3 is 11 amino acids long. CDR3 residues: CASSFYSGQYF. In DNA form, the CDR3 reads TGTGCCAGCAGCTTTTATAGCGGGCAGTACTTC.

A word on this clonotype: The junction and the germline gene differ at one end; a read error may be behind it. The chain joins TRBV10-3 to TRBJ2-1, with D unresolved. Germline V gene lookup returns CDR1 ENHRY and CDR2 SYGVKD. This CDR3 is 14 amino acids long. The CDR3 bases are TGTGACATCAGTCCCATGGCGATCCGGGATGAGCAGTTCTTC. Encoded protein: CDISPMAIRDEQFF.

The chain employs TRBV11-3 and TRBJ2-1; a possible D gene is TRBD2 (7 bases). V lost 7 bases and J 8 bases, leaving 21 bases between the germline ends. From germline, CDR1 is SGHNT and CDR2 YENEEA. The CDR3 has 15 residues. The CDR3 nucleotides read TGTGCCAGCATCCGACTAACGGAGGGGGGGTATGAGCAGTTCTTC. It is translated as CASIRLTEGGYEQFF.

This clonotype showed up just a few times. Sequence at one end of the junction differs from germline and may be a read error. The V gene is TRBV11-2, the J gene TRBJ1-4; D not resolved. Germline loops: CDR1 SGHAT, CDR2 FQNNGV. The CDR3 is 12 amino acids. The CDR3 reads CVSSPWGGKLFF. The CDR3 region has the DNA TGTGTCAGCAGCCCCTGGGGTGGAAAATTGTTTTTT. The full variable domain, completed using reference TRBV11-2 and TRBJ1-4, is EAGVAQSPRYKIIEKRQSVAFWCNPISGHATLYWYQQILGQGPKLLIQFQNNGVVDDSQLPKDRFSAERLKGVDSTLKIQPAKLEDSAVYLCVSSPWGGKLFFGSGTQLSVL.

This clonotype qualifies as medium-sized (0.01 to 0.1%). J is TRBJ2-4 and V is TRBV29-1; 13 nucleotides line up with TRBD2. This CDR3 is 15 amino acids long. Trimming cost V 3 bases and J 9 bases; bases outside gene matches: 8. The germline V gene encodes CDR1 SQVTM and CDR2 ANQGSEA. CDR3 loop: CSVDGLAGEVSIQYF. The CDR3 DNA sequence: TGCAGCGTTGACGGACTAGCGGGAGAAGTGAGCATTCAGTACTTC.

V gene TRBV28 combines with J gene TRBJ1-2; the D is unclear. Trimming pared 8 bases from V and 2 bases from J, leaving 12 bases between. The germline CDR1 and CDR2 sequences are MDHEN and SYDVKM. The CDR3 has 13 amino acids. The CDR3 coding sequence is TGTGCCAGCTGTCTGCCTCCGAACTATGGCTACACCTTC. Translation: CASCLPPNYGYTF.

On this clonotype itself: An end of the junction differs from the germline gene, which may be a read error. The rearrangement uses TRBV19 and TRBJ2-1; possibly TRBD1 for D (5 bases). This CDR3 region has 15 residues. CDR1 is LNHDA and CDR2 is SQIVND in the germline V gene (reference sequence). CDR3 amino acids: CVSSLTQTVYNEEFF. CDR3 nucleotide sequence: TGTGTCAGTAGCCTGACTCAGACAGTATACAATGAGGAGTTCTTC.

As to this clonotype: This may stem from a read error, because a much larger clone lies one nucleotide away. This chain joins TRBV6-6 and TRBJ1-5; D is ambiguous. The CDR3 spans 16 residues. CDR1 and CDR2 from the germline V gene are MNHNY and SVGAGI (reference sequence). CDR3 amino acids: CVSSYRVEYSNQPQHF. The CDR3 nucleotides read TGTGTCAGCAGTTACCGAGTAGAGTATAGCAATCAGCCCCAGCATTTT.

Details on this clonotype: Given a much more abundant clone one base away, this may be a read error. In nucleotides, the CDR3 is TGTGCCAGTAGTATATCCCTGACAGGCAATGAGCAGTTCTTC. This codes for CASSISLTGNEQFF. This chain joins TRBV19 and TRBJ2-1; TRBD1 might be the D (6 bases). CDR1 and CDR2 (germline): LNHDA, SQIVND (reference sequence). This CDR3 is built from 14 residues. V gave up 2 bases and J gave up 6 bases, with 11 bases separating them.

CDR3 bases: TGCGCCAGCTGTCAAGATGGCAAGGGGCGGGGGGAAAAACTGTTTTTT. As protein: CASCQDGKGRGEKLFF. The rearrangement joins TRBV4-1 to TRBJ1-4; TRBD1 is a possible D gene (5 bases). Deletions cut 8 bases from V and 8 bases from J, with 24 bases between. The CDR3 totals 16 residues. The germline CDR1 and CDR2 sequences are MGHRA and YSYEKL.

This clonotype was seen ten or more times. With a much larger clone just one base away, this may be a read error. This sequence joins TRBV7-9 and TRBJ2-7; D might be TRBD1 (6 bases). Looked up from germline, CDR1 is SEHNR and CDR2 is FQNEAQ (reference sequence). CDR3 size: 10 residues. CDR3 residues: CVSSLTGLYF. DNA for the CDR3: TGTGTCAGCAGCTTAACAGGGCTGTACTTC.

Note on this clonotype: The CDR3 does not close with the conserved phenylalanine or tryptophan, likely indicating a read error. This rearrangement joins TRBV30 to TRBJ2-5, with a weak D call TRBD2 (6 bases). Germline values: CDR1 GTSNPN, CDR2 SVGIG (reference sequence). V shed 3 bases and J shed 5 bases, with 10 bases lying between them. The CDR3 runs to 12 residues. CDR3 sequence reads: CAWSSGEETQYS. The CDR3 nucleotides read TGTGCCTGGAGCTCGGGGGAGGAGACCCAGTACTCC.

As concerns this clonotype: The conserved phenylalanine or tryptophan is not found at the CDR3 terminus, so this likely reflects a read error. This sequence joins TRBV14 and TRBJ1-3; the D gene is possibly TRBD1 (5 bases). The CDR3 consists of 15 residues. CDR1 and CDR2 from the germline V gene are SGHDN and FVKESK. The CDR3 sequence is CASSGIGASGSTIYC. The CDR3 DNA reads as TGTGCCAGCAGTGGGATTGGGGCCTCTGGAAGCACCATATATTGT.

Concerning this clonotype itself: One end of the junction fails to match germline, which may point to a read error. The rearrangement links TRBV11-3 to TRBJ2-1, with D tentatively TRBD1 (6 bases). The CDR3 loop spans 12 amino acids. Germline V lookup: CDR1 SGHNT, CDR2 YENEEA. CDR3 sequence (DNA): TGCACCAGCCCCCTGACAGGTGTCGAGCTGTTCTTC. This encodes CTSPLTGVELFF.

Note on this clonotype: An end of the junction differs from the germline gene, which may be a read error. The genes are TRBV11-3 and TRBJ2-1, with D perhaps TRBD2 (7 bases). The V gene's germline CDR1 is SGHNT and CDR2 YENEEA. This CDR3 contains 15 residues. Written as DNA, the CDR3 is TGTGCAAGCAGCCGACTAGAGGGGGGGGGGTATGAGCTGTTCTTC. Encoded protein: CASSRLEGGGYELFF.

As regards this clonotype: The CDR3 end shows no conserved phenylalanine or tryptophan, and so a read error is likely. The chain couples TRBV12-3 or TRBV12-4 to TRBJ2-3; D not resolved. CDR3 length: 16 residues. Here the CDR3 DNA reads TGTGCCCGCAGTTTTTCGACGGGTCTGGGGACAGATACGCAGTATTCT. The encoded protein is CARSFSTGLGTDTQYS.

This chain links TRBV11-1 with TRBJ2-7, with D unresolved. Trimming removed 6 bases from V and 2 bases from J, with 5 bases in between. CDR1 is SGHAT and CDR2 is FQDESV in the germline V gene (reference sequence). The length of the CDR3 is 11 residues. The CDR3 here is CASRIPYEQYF. The CDR3, as DNA: TGTGCCAGCAGGATTCCCTACGAGCAGTACTTC.

Points on this clonotype: Its ends do not fully match the called genes, so a read error is possible. The V gene is TRBV6-1, the J gene TRBJ2-2; D could derive from TRBD1 or TRBD2 (6 bases each). Germline V gene sequence: CDR1 MNHNS, CDR2 SASEGT. The CDR3 has 19 residues. The CDR3 protein is CVSSETLPGGAAYTGELFF. The CDR3 DNA reads as TGTGTCAGCAGTGAAACCCTTCCCGGGGGCGCCGCGTACACCGGGGAACTGTTTTTT.

Regarding this clonotype: The junction departs from the called germline gene at one end, perhaps through a read error. The rearrangement uses TRBV4-3 and TRBJ2-7, with 7 nucleotides matching TRBD2. Germline-derived CDR1 and CDR2 are LGHNA and YSLEER. The CDR3 contains 18 residues. The CDR3: CASSQAVTGGHIGYEQYF. The CDR3 DNA reads TGCGCTAGCAGCCAAGCCGTGACGGGGGGTCACATTGGCTACGAGCAGTACTTC.

This clonotype was counted at least ten times. The chain is built from TRBV5-6 and TRBJ2-7; 8 bases align to TRBD1. CDR3 length: 13 amino acids. In germline, CDR1 is SGHDT, CDR2 YYEEEE. The trim removed 4 bases at V and 12 bases at J, leaving 12 bases unmatched. CDR3 nucleotides: TGTGCCAGCAGCCTACGGACAGGGCTATCGCGGTACTTC. Its translation is CASSLRTGLSRYF.

This clonotype was recorded once. The chain carries TRBV4-3 and TRBJ2-7; D may be TRBD1 (5 bases). From germline, CDR1 is LGHNA and CDR2 YSLEER. The V gene lost 1 base and the J gene lost 7 bases, with 17 bases spanning the gap. This CDR3 has 15 amino acids. The CDR3 nucleotides read TGCGCCAGCAGCCAAGTTCGATGGACATGGTGGGAGCAGTACTTC. Its translation: CASSQVRWTWWEQYF.